This entry lists 31 T cell receptor beta chains sequenced from one sample in a study of T cell changes during pregnancy in multiple sclerosis. Some clones are missing from TCRdb's copy, which holds only in-frame ones; the method was immunoSEQ multiplex PCR. The sample has 40,000 to 50,000 clones, roughly nine tenths seen once; the top ten hold roughly 1.1%. The sample in question was CD4+ T cells from peripheral blood mononuclear cells, obtained in the first trimester of pregnancy. The receptors originated from a female donor with multiple sclerosis, enrolled in a pregnancy study.

The chain links TRBV12-2 to TRBJ2-3; TRBD2, as called in the table, went unchecked against the DNA. TRBV12-2 counts as a pseudogene. The CDR3 totals 14 residues. CDR3 sequence (DNA): TGTGCAAGTCGCTTAAGAGGACTCACAGATACGCAGTATTTT. Its translation is CASRLRGLTDTQYF.

The chain is built from TRBV19 and TRBJ1-1, with D unresolved. CDR3 length: 13 residues. The germline V gene encodes CDR1 LNHDA and CDR2 SQIVND (reference sequence). The V gene lost 6 bases and the J gene lost 0 bases, with 8 bases spanning the gap. CDR3 sequence: CASSQSLNTEAFF. CDR3 DNA sequence: TGTGCCAGTAGCCAATCCCTGAACACTGAAGCTTTCTTT.

This chain uses TRBV7-3 with TRBJ2-3; 7 nucleotides match TRBD1. The CDR3 has 14 residues. The J segment lost 2 bases and the V segment lost 4 bases, leaving 3 bases of the junction unmatched. CDR1 and CDR2 (germline): SGHTA, FQGTGA. CDR3 sequence (DNA): TGTGCCAGCAGCTCCGGACAGGTCACAGATACGCAGTATTTT. Encoded protein: CASSSGQVTDTQYF. The variable domain in full, with the rest retrieved from reference TRBV7-3 and TRBJ2-3, is GAGVSQTPSNKVTEKGKYVELRCDPISGHTALYWYRQSLGQGPEFLIYFQGTGAADDSGLPNDRFFAVRPEGSVSTLKIQRTERGDSAVYLCASSSGQVTDTQYFGPGTRLTVL.

This clone was found once. The gene calls are TRBV30 and TRBJ2-1; 13 positions agree with TRBD2. V dropped 4 bases and J dropped 8; count of bases not matched to a gene: 8. The CDR3 totals 15 residues. Germline CDR1 reads GTSNPN; CDR2 reads SVGIG (reference sequence). CDR3 loop: CAWKRGLAGIDEQFF. The CDR3 nucleotides read TGTGCCTGGAAAAGGGGACTAGCGGGAATCGATGAGCAGTTCTTC.

This clone has only a few counts. The rearrangement uses TRBV6-6 and TRBJ1-5; D might be TRBD1 (6 bases). The CDR3 spans 15 residues. Looked up from germline, CDR1 is MNHNY and CDR2 is SVGAGI (reference sequence). Trimming left V 5 bases short and J 1 base short, with 12 bases between. DNA of the CDR3: TGTGCCAGCAGTACTGACAGGAAGAGCAATCAGCCCCAGCATTTT. Its protein is CASSTDRKSNQPQHF.

The rearrangement links TRBV6-5 to TRBJ2-7; TRBD2 matches at 12 bases. Per the germline V gene, CDR1 is MNHEY and CDR2 is SVGAGI. V trimming: 2 bases; J trimming: 2 bases; junction bases outside the gene matches: 4. This CDR3 has 16 residues. DNA of the CDR3: TGTGCCAGCAGTTACGGGAGGACTAGCGGGACCTACGAGCAGTACTTC. This translates into CASSYGRTSGTYEQYF.

This CDR3 reads CASSFRDRVTDTQYF. CDR3 sequence (DNA): TGTGCCAGCAGCTTCCGGGACAGGGTCACAGATACGCAGTATTTT. The rearrangement joins TRBV5-4 to TRBJ2-3; 9 nucleotides match TRBD1. The V gene end was trimmed by 2 bases and the J gene end by 2 bases; junction bases not matched to a gene: 3. CDR3 length equals 15 residues. CDR1 and CDR2 (germline): SGHNT, YYREEE (reference sequence).

The gene calls are TRBV11-2 and TRBJ2-7, with 14 bases identical to TRBD2. V gave up 3 bases and J gave up 8 bases; unmatched junction bases: 3. Per the germline V gene, CDR1 is SGHAT and CDR2 is FQNNGV. The CDR3 extends over 14 amino acids. The CDR3 loop reads CASSFGTSGSKQYF. In DNA, the CDR3 is TGTGCCAGCAGCTTCGGGACTAGCGGGAGCAAGCAGTACTTC.

CDR3 region: CASSPSTQETQYF. The CDR3 coding sequence is TGTGCCAGCTCACCTAGCACGCAAGAGACCCAGTACTTC. This chain links TRBV18 with TRBJ2-5, with D uncertain. The CDR3 consists of 13 residues. Germline CDR1 is KGHSH and CDR2 is LQKENI. Between the trimmed V and J ends, which lost 3 bases and 2 bases, there was a span of 7 bases.

This rearrangement joins TRBV5-1 to TRBJ1-4; 7 positions match TRBD1. The germline V gene encodes CDR1 SGHRS and CDR2 YFSETQ. V was pared by 2 bases and J by 5 bases, with 6 bases of the junction left unmatched. The CDR3 runs to 15 residues. CDR3 amino acids: CASSFSGTANEKLFF. The CDR3 DNA reads as TGCGCCAGCAGCTTCTCCGGGACAGCGAATGAAAAACTGTTTTTT.

V is TRBV2 and J is TRBJ2-1, with TRBD2 matching over 8 bases. Looked up from germline, CDR1 is SNHLY and CDR2 is FYNNEI. After removal of 8 bases from V and 0 bases from J, the junction contained 6 bases not matched to a gene. The CDR3 extends over 15 amino acids. In DNA form, the CDR3 reads TGTGCCAGCGAAAAGAGCGGGAGCTCCTACAATGAGCAGTTCTTC. It yields the protein CASEKSGSSYNEQFF.

The chain combines TRBV7-2 with TRBJ2-1, with TRBD2 identical over 9 bases. J was trimmed by 4 bases and V by 3 bases; bases with no gene match: 4. CDR1 is SGHTA, CDR2 FQGNSA, per germline. This CDR3 has 15 amino acids. CDR3 sequence reads: CASSLREGLYNEQFF. DNA for the CDR3: TGTGCCAGCAGCTTGCGGGAGGGGCTTTACAATGAGCAGTTCTTC.

The chain couples TRBV7-2 to TRBJ1-1; 9 bases align to TRBD1. Germline CDR1 and CDR2: SGHTA and FQGNSA. V shed 5 bases, J shed 3 bases, and the junction held 13 bases outside the gene matches. The length of the CDR3 is 17 residues. The CDR3 DNA reads TGTGCCAGCAGCCTAGGACAGGGGAGGGTATGGGACACTGAAGCTTTCTTT. Its protein is CASSLGQGRVWDTEAFF.

The rearrangement uses TRBV5-4 and TRBJ2-7; 9 positions agree with TRBD1. V dropped 0 bases and J dropped 6; count of bases not matched to a gene: 1. The CDR3 has 13 residues. The V gene's germline CDR1 is SGHNT and CDR2 YYREEE (reference sequence). Here the CDR3 DNA reads TGTGCCAGCAGCTTGGGGACAGGGGCCGAGCAGTACTTC. Translating gives CASSLGTGAEQYF. The full variable domain, rest sourced from reference TRBV5-4 and TRBJ2-7, is ETGVTQSPTHLIKTRGQQVTLRCSSQSGHNTVSWYQQALGQGPQFIFQYYREEENGRGNFPPRFSGLQFPNYSSELNVNALELDDSALYLCASSLGTGAEQYFGPGTRLTVT.

The V gene is TRBV5-1, the J gene TRBJ2-7, with TRBD2 matching over 9 bases. With 4 bases clipped from V and 3 bases from J, the junction kept 2 bases outside the gene matches. The length of the CDR3 is 13 residues. CDR1 is SGHRS and CDR2 is YFSETQ in the germline V gene. DNA for the CDR3: TGCGCCAGCAGCCTTAGCGGGGGCTACGAGCAGTACTTC. Its protein product is CASSLSGGYEQYF.

The rearrangement uses TRBV4-1 and TRBJ1-5; TRBD1 matches 10 bases. Germline-derived CDR1 and CDR2 are MGHRA and YSYEKL. V shed 4 bases, J shed 6 bases, and the junction held 6 bases outside the gene matches. CDR3 size: 15 residues. CDR3 region: CASSLTDRGVQPQHF. The CDR3 bases are TGCGCCAGCAGCCTCACGGACAGGGGGGTTCAGCCCCAGCATTTT.

The genes are TRBV25-1 and TRBJ2-2, with D tentatively TRBD2 (5 bases). Germline lookup yields CDR1 MGHDK and CDR2 SYGVNS. Trimming removed 1 base at V and 8 bases at J, with 14 bases between. The CDR3 is 15 residues long. Written as DNA, the CDR3 is TGTGCCAGCAGTGAATTTTCGTGGGGAGCAGGGGAGCTGTTTTTT. This encodes CASSEFSWGAGELFF.

In regard to this clone: The junction differs from germline at one of its ends, possibly a read error. The CDR3 DNA sequence: TGCAGTGCTAGAGAGGCAGGCAGGGAGGGCTTT. Protein sequence: CSAREAGREGF. The V and J genes are TRBV20-1 and TRBJ1-5, with D possibly being TRBD1 (5 bases). Germline lookup yields CDR1 DFQATT and CDR2 SNEGSKA (reference sequence). The CDR3 totals 11 residues.

This clone was observed once. The chain employs TRBV13 and TRBJ2-5; 7 bases fit TRBD2. CDR3 length: 16 residues. CDR1 is PRHDT, CDR2 FYEKMQ, per germline (reference sequence). The J segment lost 5 bases and the V segment lost 3 bases, leaving 12 bases of the junction unmatched. CDR3 bases: TGTGCCAGCAGCTTTACCGATCGACTAGCATCTGAGACCCAGTACTTC. Translated: CASSFTDRLASETQYF. The full variable domain, with the rest looked up from reference TRBV13 and TRBJ2-5, is AAGVIQSPRHLIKEKRETATLKCYPIPRHDTVYWYQQGPGQDPQFLISFYEKMQSDKGSIPDRFSAQQFSDYHSELNMSSLELGDSALYFCASSFTDRLASETQYFGPGTRLLVL.

J is TRBJ1-2 and V is TRBV25-1; a weak D match, TRBD1 (6 bases). The germline CDR1 and CDR2 sequences are MGHDK and SYGVNS. The V gene lost 0 bases and the J gene lost 6 bases, with 11 bases spanning the gap. The CDR3 consists of 14 residues. The CDR3 loop is CASSEYDRSHGYTF. The DNA of the CDR3 is TGTGCCAGCAGTGAATACGACAGGAGTCATGGCTACACCTTC.

The chain is built from TRBV7-2 and TRBJ1-2, with 8 positions matching TRBD1. CDR3 length: 14 residues. Germline values: CDR1 SGHTA, CDR2 FQGNSA. V was clipped by 5 bases and J by 3 bases; unmatched bases: 5. The CDR3 loop is CASSPRQGHYGYTF. DNA for the CDR3: TGTGCCAGCAGCCCGAGACAGGGGCACTATGGCTACACCTTC.

V usage is TRBV5-6 and J usage is TRBJ2-4, with a weak D call TRBD2 (5 bases). The CDR3 has 13 amino acids. The ends were cut back, 2 bases at V and 3 bases at J, with 6 bases in the middle. Germline CDR1 reads SGHDT; CDR2 reads YYEEEE. In DNA form, the CDR3 reads TGTGCCAGCAGCTTTCGGGGCAAAAACATTCAGTACTTC. Protein: CASSFRGKNIQYF.

The chain recombines TRBV7-9 with TRBJ1-2; perhaps TRBD1 as D (5 bases). Trimming pared 1 base from V and 3 bases from J, leaving 18 bases between. Looked up from germline, CDR1 is SEHNR and CDR2 is FQNEAQ (reference sequence). The CDR3 runs 17 residues. Written as DNA, the CDR3 is TGTGCCAGCAGCTTAGTCCTTAGCGGGGGTAGGGACTATGGCTACACCTTC. Protein product: CASSLVLSGGRDYGYTF.

The CDR3 loop is CASNTPGNEKLFF. In DNA, the CDR3 is TGTGCCAGTAACACCCCGGGAAATGAAAAACTGTTTTTT. This sequence joins TRBV28 and TRBJ1-4; the D is unclear. Trimming took off 9 bases at V and 5 bases at J, with 13 bases between the two ends. The germline V gene has CDR1 MDHEN and CDR2 SYDVKM. The CDR3 runs 13 residues.

The V call is TRBV21-1, the J call TRBJ2-7; TRBD2 is the table's D call and was not checked against the DNA. TRBV21-1 is annotated as a pseudogene. The CDR3 contains 13 residues. CDR3 in DNA: TGTGCCAGCAGACGGACTAGCAACTACGAGCAGTACTTC. This codes for CASRRTSNYEQYF.

The CDR3 DNA is TGCGCCAGCAGCTTGTCCCGACAGGATGTACAGAACGGTAACAATGAGCAGTTCTTC. Its translation: CASSLSRQDVQNGNNEQFF. The genes are TRBV5-1 and TRBJ2-1; possibly TRBD1 for D (6 bases). The V and J ends lost 1 base and 5 bases respectively, with 25 bases between them. Germline V CDR1 and CDR2: SGHRS, YFSETQ. This CDR3 contains 19 residues.

The chain couples TRBV25-1 to TRBJ1-2, with 7 bases matching TRBD1. The V and J ends lost 7 bases and 3 bases, in that order; junction bases with no gene match: 8. The CDR3 sequence is 14 residues long. Germline values: CDR1 MGHDK, CDR2 SYGVNS. The CDR3 reads CASIGGGPYYGYTF. In DNA form, the CDR3 reads TGTGCCAGCATCGGAGGGGGCCCATACTATGGCTACACCTTC.

The rearrangement joins TRBV6-6 to TRBJ2-2; 9 bases are shared with TRBD2. V was clipped by 6 bases and J by 3 bases; unmatched bases: 2. Germline-derived CDR1 and CDR2 are MNHNY and SVGAGI (reference sequence). This CDR3 region has 14 residues. DNA for the CDR3: TGTGCCAGCAGACGGACTAGCGACACCGGGGAGCTGTTTTTT. Protein: CASRRTSDTGELFF.

The J gene is TRBJ2-1, the V gene TRBV28; tentatively, D is TRBD2 (6 bases). Trimming pared 5 bases from V and 0 bases from J, leaving 20 bases between. CDR3 length equals 18 residues. In germline, CDR1 is MDHEN, CDR2 SYDVKM. For the CDR3, the DNA is TGTGCCAGCAGTCTTCGGGCTACTAGCCGAAGCTCCTACAATGAGCAGTTCTTC. Protein: CASSLRATSRSSYNEQFF.

Remarks on this clone: At one end, the junction sequence differs from germline, possibly due to a read error. This rearrangement joins TRBV29-1 to TRBJ2-3; 9 positions match TRBD2. In germline, CDR1 is SQVTM, CDR2 ANQGSEA. CDR3 length: 16 amino acids. This CDR3 reads CSFEGGRALSSDTQYF. CDR3 DNA: TGCAGCTTTGAGGGCGGGAGGGCCCTCTCTTCAGATACGCAGTATTTT.

The chain uses TRBV4-2 and TRBJ2-1, with 7 bases that match TRBD1. There are 14 residues in the CDR3. Germline V gene sequence: CDR1 LGHNA, CDR2 YNFKEQ. V dropped 4 bases and J dropped 1; count of bases not matched to a gene: 1. CDR3 protein: CASSRQGSYNEQFF. The CDR3 DNA reads TGTGCCAGCAGCCGACAGGGTTCCTACAATGAGCAGTTCTTC.